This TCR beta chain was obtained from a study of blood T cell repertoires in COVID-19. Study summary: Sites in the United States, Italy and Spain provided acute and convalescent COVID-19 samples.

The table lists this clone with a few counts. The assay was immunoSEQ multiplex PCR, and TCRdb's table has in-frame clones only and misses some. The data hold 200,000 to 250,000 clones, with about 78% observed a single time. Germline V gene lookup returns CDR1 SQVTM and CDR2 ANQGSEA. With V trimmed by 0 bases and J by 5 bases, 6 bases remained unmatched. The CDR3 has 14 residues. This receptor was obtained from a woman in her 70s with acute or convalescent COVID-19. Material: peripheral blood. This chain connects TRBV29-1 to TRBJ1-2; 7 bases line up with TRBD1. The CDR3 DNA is TGCAGCGTTGAAGATCAGACGACAGGGTATGGCTACACCTTC. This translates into CSVEDQTTGYGYTF.